This TCR beta chain stems from a study of CD8 T cells in ankylosing spondylitis. Trimming cost V 3 bases and J 8 bases, with 13 bases left between them. This CDR3 has 13 residues. Germline assignment: CDR1 SGHVS and CDR2 FQNEAQ. Overall study findings and caveats: Roughly eight highly homologous variants formed a TCR beta motif that appeared characteristic of ankylosing spondylitis blood. Reports of some motif variants in reactive arthritis synovial fluid and blood predate this one.

TCRdb redid the calling of the 5' RACE reads with MiXCR, one entry per CDR3 protein. The table has 30,000 to 45,000 distinct CDR3 sequences, 11% seen once. The sample holds a few counts of this clonotype. Its antigen is as yet unknown. V is TRBV7-8 and J is TRBJ1-2, with D possibly being TRBD1 (5 bases). The origin of this receptor is a male donor with ankylosing spondylitis. Sequenced: synovial fluid, either unsorted or a sorted T cell fraction (not recorded which). DNA of the CDR3: TGTGCCAGCAGCTTTGGCAGGGATGGAGGCTACACCTTC. Translating it yields CASSFGRDGGYTF.